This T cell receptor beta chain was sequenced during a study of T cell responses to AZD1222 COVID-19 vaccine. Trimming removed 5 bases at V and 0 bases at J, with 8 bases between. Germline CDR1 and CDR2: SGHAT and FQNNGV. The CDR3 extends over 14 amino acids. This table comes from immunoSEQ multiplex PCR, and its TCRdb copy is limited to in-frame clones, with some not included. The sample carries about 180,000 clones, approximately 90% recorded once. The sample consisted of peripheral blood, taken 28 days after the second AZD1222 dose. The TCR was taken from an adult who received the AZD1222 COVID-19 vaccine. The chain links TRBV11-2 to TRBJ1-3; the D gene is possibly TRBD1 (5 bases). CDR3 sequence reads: CASSTTVSGNTIYF. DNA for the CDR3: TGTGCCAGCAGCACGACAGTCTCTGGAAACACCATATATTTT.